This T cell receptor beta chain is from a study of T cell responses to AZD1222 COVID-19 vaccine. The wider study: Some second doses came at about 4 weeks and others at about 12 weeks; these were pooled. Study-wide results and caveats: The donor group comprised mostly white British people and more females; the analysis possibly underestimated clonal diversity. Reportedly, nearly half the spike-specific TCRs target unmutated variant regions.

This clone has a single count. The antigen is not known. In germline, CDR1 is LNHNV, CDR2 YYDKDF (reference sequence). This CDR3 is 16 amino acids long. V dropped 2 bases and J dropped 2; count of bases not matched to a gene: 5. Clones were read by immunoSEQ multiplex PCR, and TCRdb kept only the in-frame ones, dropping some. The sample contains roughly 180,000 clones, 91% of which appear only once. This chain joins TRBV15 and TRBJ2-2; 7 bases are a match to TRBD2. The sample was peripheral blood, taken on day 0 of AZD1222 vaccination. This receptor was identified in an adult in good health. CDR3 DNA: TGTGCCACCAGCAGACTGACTAGCCTTAACACCGGGGAGCTGTTTTTT. Protein sequence: CATSRLTSLNTGELFF.